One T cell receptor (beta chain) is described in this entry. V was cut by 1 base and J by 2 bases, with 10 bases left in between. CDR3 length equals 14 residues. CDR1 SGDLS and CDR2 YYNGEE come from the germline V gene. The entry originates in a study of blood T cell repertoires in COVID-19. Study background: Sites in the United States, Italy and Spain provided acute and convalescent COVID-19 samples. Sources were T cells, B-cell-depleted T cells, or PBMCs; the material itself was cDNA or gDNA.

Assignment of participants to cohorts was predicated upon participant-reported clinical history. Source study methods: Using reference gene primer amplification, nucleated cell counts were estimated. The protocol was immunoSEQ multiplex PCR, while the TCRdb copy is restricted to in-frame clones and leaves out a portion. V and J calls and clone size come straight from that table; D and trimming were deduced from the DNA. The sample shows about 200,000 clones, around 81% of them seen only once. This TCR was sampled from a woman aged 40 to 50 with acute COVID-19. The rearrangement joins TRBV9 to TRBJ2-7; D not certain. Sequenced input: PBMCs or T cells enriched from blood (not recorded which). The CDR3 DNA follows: TGTGCCAGCAGCGTATCGATATCGGCCTACGAGCAGTACTTC. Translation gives CASSVSISAYEQYF.